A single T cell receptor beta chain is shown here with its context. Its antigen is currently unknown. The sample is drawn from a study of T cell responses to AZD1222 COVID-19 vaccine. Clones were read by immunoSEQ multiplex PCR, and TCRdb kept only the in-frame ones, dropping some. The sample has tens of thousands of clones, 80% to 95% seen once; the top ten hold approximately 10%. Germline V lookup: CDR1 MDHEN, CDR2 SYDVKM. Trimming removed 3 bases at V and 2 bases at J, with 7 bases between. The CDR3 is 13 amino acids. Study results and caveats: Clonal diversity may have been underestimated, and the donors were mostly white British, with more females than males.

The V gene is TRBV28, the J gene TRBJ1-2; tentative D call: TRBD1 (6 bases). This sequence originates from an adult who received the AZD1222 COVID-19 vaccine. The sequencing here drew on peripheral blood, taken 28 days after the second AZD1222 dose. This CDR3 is CASSFRGNYGYTF. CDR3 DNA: TGTGCCAGCAGTTTCAGGGGCAACTATGGCTACACCTTC.